The TCR beta chain described here comes from a study of T cell changes during pregnancy in multiple sclerosis. Losses at the gene ends were 4 bases for V and 5 bases for J; bases not matched to a gene: 5. The CDR3 is made up of 16 amino acids. From germline, CDR1 is SGHRS and CDR2 YFSETQ. Some clones are missing from TCRdb's copy, which holds only in-frame ones; the method was immunoSEQ multiplex PCR. The sample contains around 80,000 clones, nearly 95% of which appear only once. The J gene is TRBJ2-3, the V gene TRBV5-1; 15 positions agree with TRBD2. The material was peripheral blood, obtained in the second trimester of pregnancy. The TCR originated in a female donor in good health, enrolled as a control in a pregnancy study. CDR3 region: CASSPGLAGGRDTQYF. The CDR3 coding sequence is TGCGCCAGCAGCCCGGGACTAGCGGGGGGTAGAGATACGCAGTATTTT.